A single TCR beta chain is shown here with its context. Tregs were sorted as CD4+CD25+CD127-/low cells. CDR3 length equals 13 residues. The V and J ends lost 1 base and 2 bases respectively, with 5 bases between them. Germline lookup yields CDR1 SGHDN and CDR2 FVKESK. After constant-region reverse-primer amplification, full-length variable regions underwent semi-nested PCR with Nested Universal Primer A. TCRdb re-called the 5' RACE reads with MiXCR, one entry per CDR3 protein. The repertoire holds over 45,000 distinct CDR3 sequences, with roughly 28% as singletons. The genes are TRBV14 and TRBJ1-2; D gene unclear. The TCR originated in a female donor with breast cancer. Material for sequencing was tumor-infiltrating Tregs sorted from the breast tumor. CDR3 amino acids: CASSQGKNYGYTF. The CDR3 DNA reads TGTGCCAGCAGCCAAGGGAAAAACTATGGCTACACCTTC.